This T cell receptor beta chain was captured in a study of Graves' ophthalmopathy and Graves' hyperthyroidism. As the starting material, over 9 ml of fresh peripheral blood yielded the PBMCs. RNA transcripts yielded amplified TCR beta CDR3 regions. HTBI-primed RT-PCR formed the first round, and a multiplex PCR formed the second. In TCRdb, the multiplex PCR reads were re-called with MiXCR into one record per CDR3 protein. The sample comprises hundreds of thousands of distinct CDR3 sequences, about 20% of which are singletons, and roughly 6.9% rests with the top ten. The CDR3 contains 11 residues. Study-wide points: Blood repertoires reportedly contained most expanded thyroid clonotypes above 0.001 frequency.

The table lists this clonotype with a few counts. The antigen remains unidentified. The junction differs from germline at one of its ends, possibly a read error. This sequence was found in a woman under 30 with stable Graves' hyperthyroidism. Some clones in this sample may be carry-over from other donors' samples. The chain couples TRBV12-3 or TRBV12-4 to TRBJ1-6; D remains unclear. The sequenced sample was peripheral blood. The CDR3: CASSSFSPFHF. CDR3 DNA: TGTGCCAGCAGCTCCTTTTCACCCTTCCACTTT.